This TCR beta chain came from a study of blood T cell repertoires in COVID-19. In the study overall: Collection of acute and convalescent COVID-19 samples took place in the United States, Italy and Spain. T cells, B-cell-depleted T cells, or PBMCs supplied cDNA or gDNA.

Per the original methods: Estimation of nucleated cell counts was performed using reference gene primer amplification. Assay: immunoSEQ multiplex PCR; the TCRdb copy retains only in-frame clones and omits some. The V and J calls and clone size come from that table; D and trimming were worked out from the DNA. The sample includes over 70,000 clones, around 88% seen only once; the top ten take 15% to 20%. This clone showed up just a few times. The clonotype comes from a human donor in a cohort sampled during active COVID-19. The sequencing sample was made of peripheral blood.

CDR3 nucleotides: TGTGCCAGCAGCTACAGGACGGGAGCCTACAATGAGCAGTTCTTC. Its translation is CASSYRTGAYNEQFF. The chain employs TRBV7-9 and TRBJ2-1; perhaps TRBD2 as D (6 bases). The CDR3 is 15 amino acids. Trimming pared 4 bases from V and 2 bases from J, leaving 12 bases between. Germline V gene data show CDR1 as SEHNR and CDR2 as FQNEAQ (reference sequence). Using reference TRBV7-9 and TRBJ2-1 for the parts outside the CDR3, the full variable domain is DTGVSQNPRHKITKRGQNVTFRCDPISEHNRLYWYRQTLGQGPEFLTYFQNEAQLEKSRLLSDRFSAERPKGSFSTLEIQRTEQGDSAMYLCASSYRTGAYNEQFFGPGTRLTVL.